The present entry profiles one TCR beta chain with its context. This clone was seen more than once but under ten times. This receptor's antigen is unknown. No quality values exist for individual bases; no much larger clone is one base distant. The data are from a study of beta chain features in type 1 diabetes (dated by TCRdb to 2017 to 2018). For the study in its entirety: Mean age, gender distribution, total cell number and subset yield did not differ between patients and healthy donors. A total of 85 million to 140 million sorted cells were examined across all samples, and a strong correlation was observed between cell number per subset and RNA yield. In the study, TCRB repertoires of sorted circulating CD4+ T cell subsets from recently diagnosed type 1 diabetes patients were compared with those of matched healthy donors. Whereas all 30 or so donors provided naive and central memory subsets, regulatory and stem cell-like memory subsets were isolated from just 8 patients and about 8 healthy donors. What the research found in general, with its limitations: Because cDNA rather than genomic DNA was sequenced, highly expressing activated cells could have been over-represented, although no difference in activation and CD3 levels was found between groups. Type 1 diabetes patients showed a moderate but significant shortening of TCRB CDR3 length in all four CD4+ subsets. Patients with type 1 diabetes made fewer insertions and deleted more nucleotides at VDJ recombination sites, implying thymic rearrangement abnormalities. Naive, central memory and regulatory TCRB repertoires appeared more similar among patients than among healthy donors. Only small numbers of individuals were included in the HLA sub-analyses, which left unresolved whether HLA type had any influence on TCRB rearrangement. PCR may preferentially amplify shorter templates, but because patient and control samples were amplified and corrected together, any resulting skew would affect both groups equally.

Ends trimmed: V by 0 bases, J by 3 bases; bases unmatched to a gene: 4. The CDR3 holds 15 amino acids from the cysteine to the phenylalanine. The only DNA kept is the CDR3, 45 bases in frame from the first base. CDR1 SGHRS and CDR2 YFSETQ are derived from the germline V gene. Each donor gave one peripheral blood draw, averaging approximately 0.12 L, which was collected into heparinised tubes. A BD FACSAria II was used to sort naive, central memory, regulatory and stem cell-like memory CD4+ T cells with a panel that included CD45RO, CCR7, CD25, CD127, CD95 and CD27. Purity was above 95% for every sorted population. PBMCs were isolated immediately by Lymphoprep density gradient centrifugation and stained directly without culture. Samples were stained and sorted in pairs, with one healthy donor and one patient per experiment, so that batch effects were minimized. All of the isolated RNA was reverse transcribed with the High Capacity cDNA Reverse Transcription Kit, so expressed TCRB transcripts were sequenced. Deep immunoSEQ sequencing was applied to naive, central memory and regulatory T cell samples, giving an average of about 3.6 million total reads per sample. After sorted cells were lysed in RLT buffer, RNA was extracted with DNase-treated RNeasy Micro or Mini kits, with the choice depending on cell number. To prevent cross-contamination, each cell subset was processed individually, whereas patient and healthy donor samples were processed jointly. TCRB sequences were amplified from cDNA with the immunoSEQ multiplex PCR, producing 87-bp fragments spanning the CDR3 region. Amplicons were sequenced on the Illumina HiSeq platform. Per the authors' processing: PCR bias was computationally corrected using synthetic template baselines, reads within Hamming distance 2 were collapsed, and singletons that could not be merged were discarded. Reads were aligned against IMGT to assign V, D and J genes, CDR3 length and insertions or deletions at six rearrangement sites. Within each subset, clonotype counts were normalized to the number of sorted cells before true diversity and Gini coefficients were calculated with the tcR R package. The overlap coefficient, calculated on TCRB nucleotide sequences, was used to measure repertoire sharing. Out-of-frame TCRB sequences from naive cells were analyzed to stand in for the pre-selection repertoire. TCRdb holds this immuneACCESS table with in-frame rearrangements only. Some clones are missing; in checked studies, unresolved V genes explain under half, and the rest has no known cause. The V and J calls and clone size were taken over from that table, and D and trimming were inferred from the DNA. Here the sample has a few hundred thousand clones; less than 20% occur a single time. The ten biggest clones cover under 0.05% of the sample.

The chain links TRBV5-1 with TRBJ2-5, and 8 junctional nucleotides match TRBD1. This clonotype was obtained from a young woman in good health. The sequenced material came from naive CD4+ T cells from blood. In light of the paper, this sample's cell subset or site label describes: true naive CD4+ T cells. The CDR3 region: CASSLDPDREETQYF. DNA sequence: TGCGCCAGCAGCTTGGACCCGGACAGGGAAGAGACCCAGTACTTC.